This T cell receptor beta chain was retrieved from a study of cytomegalovirus exposure and HLA in healthy donors. Findings and limits, study-wide: Later on, an analysis tied 15,000 to 20,000 TCR beta sequences to HLA alleles at 0.05 false discovery rate. According to the study, roughly 180 TCR beta chains were cytomegalovirus-associated.

Trimming stripped 0 bases from V and 3 bases from J, with 5 bases between. This CDR3 contains 13 residues. Germline CDR1 SEHNR, CDR2 FQNEAQ (reference sequence). Researchers ran the PCR with 60 Vbeta and 13 Jbeta primers. This table comes from immunoSEQ multiplex PCR, and its TCRdb copy is limited to in-frame clones, with some not included. The sample carries 180,000 or so clones, about 85% recorded once. Details on this clone: Its target is unknown.

Source material: PBMCs. The genes are TRBV7-9 and TRBJ1-1; D is possibly TRBD1 (5 bases). This clonotype was obtained from a girl aged 5-17 years in good health and CMV-seropositive. The CDR3 loop reads CASSLATDTEAFF. CDR3 DNA sequence: TGTGCCAGCAGCTTAGCGACAGACACTGAAGCTTTCTTT. Complete variable domain (other parts from reference TRBV7-9 and TRBJ1-1): DTGVSQNPRHKITKRGQNVTFRCDPISEHNRLYWYRQTLGQGPEFLTYFQNEAQLEKSRLLSDRFSAERPKGSFSTLEIQRTEQGDSAMYLCASSLATDTEAFFGQGTRLTVV.